Sequencing of this T cell receptor (beta chain) was carried out in a study of blood T cell repertoires in COVID-19. Across the study: From T cells, B-cell-depleted T cells, or PBMCs came the material, which was cDNA or gDNA.

The CDR3 has 13 amino acids. The V end was cut by 3 bases, the J end by 5 bases, with 8 bases between. From germline, CDR1 is SGHTA and CDR2 FQGNSA. Original analysis: Quantification of nucleated cells was approximated via reference gene primer amplification. The protocol was immunoSEQ multiplex PCR, while the TCRdb copy is restricted to in-frame clones and leaves out a portion. The V and J calls and clone size were taken over from that table, and D and trimming were inferred from the DNA. The sample consists of 85,000 to 95,000 clones, 72% of them appearing once. Only one count was recorded for this clone. Distinct nucleotide sequences in the sample also encode this CDR3.

Sample: peripheral blood. The source is an elderly woman with acute or convalescent COVID-19. The V and J genes are TRBV7-2 and TRBJ1-5; weak D call: TRBD1 (6 bases). The DNA of the CDR3 is TGTGCCAGCAGCTTGGACAGTTATCAGCCCCAGCATTTT. Its protein product is CASSLDSYQPQHF.